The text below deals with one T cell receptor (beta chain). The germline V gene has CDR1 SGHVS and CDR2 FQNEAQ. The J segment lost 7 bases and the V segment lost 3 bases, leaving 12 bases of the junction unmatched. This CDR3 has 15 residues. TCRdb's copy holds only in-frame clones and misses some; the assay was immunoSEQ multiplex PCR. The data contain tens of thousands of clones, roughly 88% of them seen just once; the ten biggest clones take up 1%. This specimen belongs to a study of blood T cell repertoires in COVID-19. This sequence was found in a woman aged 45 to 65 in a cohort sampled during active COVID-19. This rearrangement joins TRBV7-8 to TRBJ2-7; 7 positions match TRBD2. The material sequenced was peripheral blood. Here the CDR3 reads CASSFSSGGEREQYF. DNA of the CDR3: TGTGCCAGCAGCTTCAGTAGTGGGGGGGAGAGAGAGCAGTACTTC.